This TCR beta chain was sequenced in a study of T cells in Graves' hyperthyroidism and ophthalmopathy. CDR1 ENHRY and CDR2 SYGVKD come from the germline V gene. The germline V and J ends were trimmed by 1 base and 2 bases, with 11 bases remaining between them. This CDR3 spans 16 amino acids. TCR beta CDR3 regions were amplified from RNA. The HTBI primer set was used in a first-round RT-PCR of the TCR CDR3. MiXCR, run by TCRdb on the multiplex PCR reads, gives a single entry per CDR3 protein. Seen here are roughly 740,000 distinct CDR3 sequences, 16% observed once, and the top ten hold under 8.5%. Input material: blood. This sequence originates from a man aged 18 to 29 with Graves' hyperthyroidism. The V gene is TRBV10-3, the J gene TRBJ2-2; D unresolved. The CDR3 loop is CAISEFRAANTGELFF. The CDR3 nucleotides read TGTGCCATCAGTGAGTTCCGGGCGGCCAACACCGGGGAGCTGTTTTTT.